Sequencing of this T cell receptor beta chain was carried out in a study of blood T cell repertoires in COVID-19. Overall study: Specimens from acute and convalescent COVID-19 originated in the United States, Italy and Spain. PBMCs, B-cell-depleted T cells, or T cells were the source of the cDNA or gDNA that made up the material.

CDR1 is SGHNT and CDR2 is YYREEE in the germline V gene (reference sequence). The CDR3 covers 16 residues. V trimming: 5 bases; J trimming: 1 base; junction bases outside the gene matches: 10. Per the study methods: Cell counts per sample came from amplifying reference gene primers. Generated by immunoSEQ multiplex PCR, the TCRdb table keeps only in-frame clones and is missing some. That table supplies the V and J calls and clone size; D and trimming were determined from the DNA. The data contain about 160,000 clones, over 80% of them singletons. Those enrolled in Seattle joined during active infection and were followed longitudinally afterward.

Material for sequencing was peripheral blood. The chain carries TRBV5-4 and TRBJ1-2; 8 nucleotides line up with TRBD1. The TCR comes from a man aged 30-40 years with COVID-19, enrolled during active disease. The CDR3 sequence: CASSLDRARINYGYTF. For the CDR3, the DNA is TGTGCCAGCAGTCTGGACAGGGCCCGGATTAACTATGGCTACACCTTC.